The 32 T cell receptor beta chains below come from one sample, sequenced in a study of read filtering for tumor transcriptome and immune sequencing. This library used roughly 0.4 ug RNA and molecular barcoded adaptors spanning alpha/delta and beta/gamma chains. TCRdb passed the reads through MiXCR, listing each CDR3 protein once. The data hold about 62,000 distinct CDR3 sequences, with around 20% observed a single time. Sequencing was done on a sample of a population of CD138-negative cells sorted from bone marrow. The receptors shown here come from a donor over 35 with multiple myeloma.

At least ten counts were recorded for this clonotype. This chain joins TRBV19 and TRBJ2-7, with a weak D call TRBD2 (6 bases). V shed 3 bases and J shed 0 bases, with 12 bases lying between them. CDR3 size: 15 residues. Germline lookup yields CDR1 LNHDA and CDR2 SQIVND (reference sequence). This CDR3 is CASSISAGSSYEQYF. CDR3 in DNA: TGTGCCAGTAGTATTTCGGCGGGGAGCTCCTACGAGCAGTACTTC.

This clonotype appeared many times. The chain has TRBV5-1 and TRBJ2-2, with 9 positions matching TRBD1. The CDR3 extends over 16 amino acids. The V gene's germline CDR1 is SGHRS and CDR2 YFSETQ. The V and J ends lost 4 bases and 7 bases, in that order; junction bases with no gene match: 11. The CDR3, as DNA: TGCGCCAGCAGCCCATCCAGGACAGGGGCGGACGGGGAGCTGTTTTTT. Translation: CASSPSRTGADGELFF.

A remark on this clonotype: Just one base apart from a much larger clone, this may be a read error. The genes are TRBV5-4 and TRBJ2-7; D not certain. CDR1 SGHNT and CDR2 YYREEE come from the germline V gene (reference sequence). CDR3 length: 13 residues. Trimming left V 3 bases short and J 3 bases short, with 10 bases between. The CDR3 nucleotides read TGTGCCAGCAGCTCCTGGCCCGACTACGAGCAGTACTTC. Encoded protein: CASSSWPDYEQYF.

There are many counts of this clonotype. This chain uses TRBV7-3 with TRBJ2-2; D remains ambiguous. This CDR3 has 16 residues. Trimming took 1 base from V and 3 from J, leaving 12 bases between them. Germline V gene data show CDR1 as SGHTA and CDR2 as FQGTGA. As DNA, the CDR3 is TGTGCCAGCAGCTTAAGTACCGGGTTTCACACCGGGGAGCTGTTTTTT. As protein: CASSLSTGFHTGELFF.

Of note for this clonotype: A read error may be the cause here, since a much bigger clone is one base away. This CDR3 is missing its conserved last phenylalanine or tryptophan, likely due to a read error. The chain combines TRBV29-1 with TRBJ1-1; D not certain. V lost 4 bases, J lost 3 bases, and 12 bases lay in between. This CDR3 is built from 13 residues. CDR1 is SQVTM, CDR2 ANQGSEA, per germline. DNA for the CDR3: TGCAGCGTTGTGGCTCAGATGGACACTGAAGCTTTCTAT. Protein: CSVVAQMDTEAFY.

The chain links TRBV27 to TRBJ1-2, with 7 bases identical to TRBD1. Trimming removed 5 bases from V and 8 bases from J; junction bases left unmatched: 8. From germline, CDR1 is MNHEY and CDR2 SMNVEV (reference sequence). The CDR3 extends over 13 amino acids. CDR3 sequence reads: CASSPGQVWGYTF. The CDR3 DNA reads TGTGCCAGCAGTCCCGGACAGGTTTGGGGCTACACCTTC.

This clonotype has at least ten counts. The rearrangement links TRBV7-9 to TRBJ2-1; D not certain. Germline values: CDR1 SEHNR, CDR2 FQNEAQ (reference sequence). The V end lost 0 bases, the J end lost 8 bases, and 11 bases lay between the germline ends. The CDR3 has 14 amino acids. The CDR3: CASSLAGSNDEQFF. The CDR3 coding sequence is TGTGCCAGCAGCTTAGCGGGGTCTAATGATGAGCAGTTCTTC.

This rearrangement joins TRBV28 to TRBJ2-7; TRBD1 is a possible D gene (6 bases). The V end was cut by 6 bases, the J end by 2 bases, with 14 bases between. The CDR3 has 14 residues. The germline CDR1 and CDR2 sequences are MDHEN and SYDVKM. This CDR3 reads CASRPAGDTYEQYF. Here the CDR3 DNA reads TGTGCCAGCAGGCCTGCCGGGGACACCTACGAGCAGTACTTC.

The chain uses TRBV19 and TRBJ2-2; D is uncertain. The CDR3 runs to 14 residues. From germline, CDR1 is LNHDA and CDR2 SQIVND (reference sequence). V lost 3 bases and J lost 6, with 11 bases in between. The CDR3 protein is CASSISLKPGELFF. CDR3 DNA: TGTGCCAGTAGTATTTCCCTGAAGCCCGGGGAGCTGTTTTTT.

This clonotype has ten or more counts. The chain recombines TRBV6-5 with TRBJ2-5; D gene unclear. The CDR3 length is 13 residues. V lost 6 bases, J lost 0 bases, and 8 bases lay in between. Germline lookup yields CDR1 MNHEY and CDR2 SVGAGI. CDR3 loop: CASRNLYQETQYF. DNA for the CDR3: TGTGCCAGCAGGAATTTATACCAAGAGACCCAGTACTTC.

This clonotype was seen ten or more times. The gene calls are TRBV3-1 and TRBJ2-1; weak D call: TRBD2 (6 bases). This CDR3 is built from 15 residues. Trimming removed 0 bases from V and 8 bases from J, with 14 bases in between. CDR1 is LGHDT and CDR2 is YNNKEL in the germline V gene (reference sequence). CDR3 residues: CASSQEGGTGDEQFF. In DNA, the CDR3 is TGTGCCAGCAGCCAAGAAGGCGGGACGGGCGATGAGCAGTTCTTC.

This clonotype was seen more than once but under ten times. V gene TRBV7-2 combines with J gene TRBJ1-3; the match to TRBD1 covers 7 bases. The CDR3 loop spans 16 amino acids. V shed 0 bases, J shed 2 bases, and the junction held 4 bases outside the gene matches. Germline CDR1 SGHTA, CDR2 FQGNSA. CDR3 sequence: CASSLAQGLAGNTIYF. The CDR3 DNA reads TGTGCCAGCAGCTTAGCACAGGGGCTTGCTGGAAACACCATATATTTT.

In this sample, this clonotype turned up many times. V is TRBV19 and J is TRBJ2-1; D assignment may be TRBD1 or TRBD2 (5 bases each). The V end lost 9 bases, the J end lost 9 bases, and 18 bases lay between the germline ends. CDR1 is LNHDA, CDR2 SQIVND, per germline (reference sequence). CDR3 length equals 13 residues. The CDR3 spells CASGTSGRGEQFF. The CDR3, as DNA: TGTGCCAGCGGGACGAGCGGTAGAGGTGAGCAGTTCTTC.

The chain has TRBV12-3 or TRBV12-4 and TRBJ2-5; tentative D call: TRBD2 (5 bases). Deletions cut 8 bases from V and 0 bases from J, with 13 bases between. The CDR3 has 14 amino acids. The CDR3 sequence: CASGGLADQETQYF. The CDR3 coding sequence is TGTGCCAGCGGTGGACTGGCGGACCAAGAGACCCAGTACTTC.

This clonotype was seen many times. V gene TRBV7-9 combines with J gene TRBJ2-7; unclear D gene. Trimming shortened V by 5 bases and J by 2 bases, and 10 bases separated the two germline ends. CDR3 length equals 13 residues. Germline values: CDR1 SEHNR, CDR2 FQNEAQ (reference sequence). CDR3 nucleotide sequence: TGTGCCAGCAGCCAACGGTCAGCCTACGAGCAGTACTTC. Translated: CASSQRSAYEQYF. The variable domain in full, completed from reference TRBV7-9 and TRBJ2-7, reads DTGVSQNPRHKITKRGQNVTFRCDPISEHNRLYWYRQTLGQGPEFLTYFQNEAQLEKSRLLSDRFSAERPKGSFSTLEIQRTEQGDSAMYLCASSQRSAYEQYFGPGTRLTVT.

This clonotype was recorded many times. This rearrangement joins TRBV7-9 to TRBJ2-1; 10 bases are shared with TRBD2. With 2 bases clipped from V and 3 bases from J, the junction kept 7 bases outside the gene matches. In germline, CDR1 is SEHNR, CDR2 FQNEAQ (reference sequence). The CDR3 contains 17 residues. The CDR3 coding sequence is TGTGCCAGCAGCTTACTAGCGGGAGCTTTTGGCTACAATGAGCAGTTCTTC. Encoded protein: CASSLLAGAFGYNEQFF.

This clonotype was recorded many times. V is TRBV5-1 and J is TRBJ1-1; no definite D call. CDR3 length: 14 amino acids. Between the trimmed V and J ends, which lost 0 bases and 1 base, there was a span of 7 bases. Looked up from germline, CDR1 is SGHRS and CDR2 is YFSETQ. The CDR3: CASSLAPQNTEAFF. The CDR3 DNA follows: TGCGCCAGCAGCTTGGCCCCCCAGAACACTGAAGCTTTCTTT.

Remarks on this clonotype: A much larger clone differs by one base, so this may be a read error. DNA of the CDR3: TGCGGCGGTCGAGAAGGGGAGACCCAGTACTTC. Translation: CGGREGETQYF. J is TRBJ2-5 and V is TRBV29-1; D gene ambiguous. CDR1 SQVTM and CDR2 ANQGSEA come from the germline V gene. The CDR3 loop spans 11 amino acids. Complete variable domain (other parts from reference TRBV29-1 and TRBJ2-5): SAVISQKPSRDICQRGTSLTIQCQVDSQVTMMFWYRQQPGQSLTLIATANQGSEATYESGFVIDKFPISRPNLTFSTLTVSNMSPEDSSIYLCGGREGETQYFGPGTRLLVL.

This clonotype came up many times. A much larger clone differs by one base, so this may be a read error. The genes are TRBV28 and TRBJ2-1; possible D gene TRBD1, 6 bases. The CDR3 covers 18 residues. The germline V gene encodes CDR1 MDHEN and CDR2 SYDVKM. The CDR3 sequence: CASSSPATGTSSYSEQFF. CDR3 nucleotide sequence: TGTGCCAGCAGCTCCCCTGCGACAGGAACCAGCTCCTACAGTGAGCAGTTCTTC.

This clonotype was observed at least ten times. This chain links TRBV12-3 or TRBV12-4 with TRBJ1-5; possible D gene TRBD1, 5 bases. The CDR3 runs to 15 residues. Trimming shortened V by 0 bases and J by 6 bases, and 12 bases separated the two germline ends. The CDR3 region is CASSLALGETQPQHF. The DNA of the CDR3 is TGTGCCAGCAGTTTAGCCCTGGGGGAGACTCAGCCCCAGCATTTT.

This clonotype has a count of ten or more. The genes are TRBV24-1 and TRBJ2-1, with 13 nucleotides matching TRBD2. V was pared by 9 bases and J by 4 bases, with 5 bases of the junction left unmatched. Looked up from germline, CDR1 is KGHDR and CDR2 is SFDVKD. This CDR3 is built from 15 residues. The CDR3 region is CATAGTSGAYNEQFF. In nucleotides, the CDR3 is TGTGCCACCGCCGGGACTAGCGGGGCTTACAATGAGCAGTTCTTC.

There are many counts of this clonotype. The V and J genes are TRBV11-2 and TRBJ2-5; TRBD1 is a possible D gene (6 bases). The CDR3 extends over 15 amino acids. Germline V lookup: CDR1 SGHAT, CDR2 FQNNGV. V dropped 4 bases and J dropped 4 bases, with 16 bases sitting between them. CDR3 nucleotide sequence: TGTGCCAGCAGCTACCAGCAGGGGCGGGTAGAGACCCAGTACTTC. Translating it yields CASSYQQGRVETQYF.

There are many counts of this clonotype. The chain is built from TRBV9 and TRBJ2-1; D might be TRBD2 (6 bases). The V end was cut by 3 bases, the J end by 6 bases, with 13 bases between. The CDR3 extends over 14 amino acids. Looked up from germline, CDR1 is SGDLS and CDR2 is YYNGEE. The CDR3 DNA follows: TGTGCCAGCAGCGCCGGCGGGGCTCCCAATGAGCAGTTCTTC. Translated, it gives CASSAGGAPNEQFF.

This clonotype occurred many times. The chain is built from TRBV10-3 and TRBJ2-5; 11 bases match TRBD1. Germline CDR1 reads ENHRY; CDR2 reads SYGVKD. The CDR3 extends over 14 amino acids. The V gene end was trimmed by 4 bases and the J gene end by 6 bases; junction bases not matched to a gene: 4. CDR3 DNA sequence: TGTGCCATCAGTGGGACAGGGGGCGAAAAGACCCAGTACTTC. Its translation: CAISGTGGEKTQYF.

The table lists this clonotype with many counts. The V gene is TRBV12-3 or TRBV12-4, the J gene TRBJ1-3; 8 positions agree with TRBD1. The CDR3 runs to 14 residues. The ends lost 6 bases at V and 1 base at J; junction bases unmatched: 2. CDR3 bases: TGTGCCAGCAGAACAGGGGGTTCTGGAAACACCATATATTTT. This sequence encodes CASRTGGSGNTIYF.

This clonotype was detected a few times. The chain uses TRBV18 and TRBJ2-1, with a tentative D call TRBD1 (6 bases). Trimming stripped 2 bases from V and 8 bases from J, with 7 bases between. The CDR3 consists of 12 residues. Per germline, CDR1 KGHSH and CDR2 LQKENI. The CDR3 region has the DNA TGTGCCAGCTCACCAGGGGGCTATGAGCAGTTCTTC. It yields the protein CASSPGGYEQFF.

This clonotype was seen at least ten times. The chain uses TRBV7-2 and TRBJ2-1; 7 bases map to TRBD2. CDR1 and CDR2 (germline): SGHTA, FQGNSA. Losses at the gene ends were 7 bases for V and 4 bases for J; bases not matched to a gene: 7. The length of the CDR3 is 14 residues. CDR3 residues: CASTSRRGYNEQFF. DNA for the CDR3: TGTGCCAGCACCTCACGGCGGGGGTACAATGAGCAGTTCTTC.

This clonotype was counted ten times or more. This chain joins TRBV20-1 and TRBJ2-5; TRBD2 matches at 15 bases. The CDR3 consists of 17 residues. Trimming at V came to 1 base and at J to 0 bases, leaving 3 bases not matched to a gene. Germline values: CDR1 DFQATT, CDR2 SNEGSKA (reference sequence). CDR3 protein: CSARVGTSGRHQETQYF. In DNA, the CDR3 is TGCAGTGCTAGAGTGGGGACTAGCGGGAGGCACCAAGAGACCCAGTACTTC.

This clonotype was detected many times. The rearrangement uses TRBV24-1 and TRBJ2-5, with D unclear. The germline V gene has CDR1 KGHDR and CDR2 SFDVKD. The CDR3 is 14 residues long. Trimming took off 4 bases at V and 1 base at J, with 9 bases between the two ends. The CDR3 reads CATSDPTPQETQYF. As DNA, the CDR3 is TGTGCCACCAGTGACCCGACACCCCAAGAGACCCAGTACTTC.

This clonotype was recorded at least ten times. The chain has TRBV20-1 and TRBJ2-3; no firm D call. The CDR3 totals 12 residues. Germline V CDR1 and CDR2: DFQATT, SNEGSKA (reference sequence). The germline V and J ends were trimmed by 7 bases and 2 bases, with 10 bases remaining between them. The CDR3: CSGAGHTDTQYF. CDR3 in DNA: TGCAGTGGAGCCGGGCACACAGATACGCAGTATTTT.

The V call is TRBV2, the J call TRBJ2-7, with 10 bases identical to TRBD1. This CDR3 comprises 14 residues. Germline assignment: CDR1 SNHLY and CDR2 FYNNEI. The V segment lost 6 bases and the J segment 4 bases; nucleotides outside the gene matches: 6. The CDR3 DNA reads as TGTGCCAGCAGGCCCGGGACAGGGGCTTACGAGCAGTACTTC. Its protein product is CASRPGTGAYEQYF.

The chain recombines TRBV28 with TRBJ1-4, with TRBD1 identical over 7 bases. Unmatched junction bases numbered 4, after V lost 3 bases and J lost 0 bases. Germline V gene lookup returns CDR1 MDHEN and CDR2 SYDVKM. The CDR3 has 16 residues. The CDR3 sequence is CASSLWQGATNEKLFF. CDR3 bases: TGTGCCAGCAGTTTGTGGCAGGGGGCAACTAATGAAAAACTGTTTTTT.